Listed below are T cell receptor beta chains from one sample, sequenced in a study of long-term antiretroviral therapy in people with HIV. This table comes from immunoSEQ multiplex PCR, and its TCRdb copy is limited to in-frame clones, with some not included. The sample comprises tens of thousands of clones, around four fifths of which are singletons, and about 11% rests with the top ten. The sample was unsorted PBMCs, taken 1.1 years before starting antiretroviral therapy. The receptors here all came from a woman in her thirties or forties with HIV. Both conserved end residues are part of each CDR3. Clone size is shown for a subset of rows, as once, few, many or a class of expanded clone.

cdr3_length	v_call	clone_size	cdr3_aa
13	TRBV10-3	-	CAIEPRENYGYTF
15	TRBV19	-	CASSIGTFSSYEQYF
15	TRBV5-1	-	CASSRGGVLQDTQYF
13	TRBV19	few	CASSIGSQSEQYF
14	TRBV30	-	CAWSGAGTYTEAFF
15	TRBV7-2	-	CASSPRSGTGTEAFF
18	TRBV9	-	CASSPALAGNPSTDTQYF
15	TRBV11-2	-	CASSLALGLNTEAFF
14	TRBV30	once	CAWSVSLGKTEAFF
13	TRBV5-1	once	CASSWDGAYEQYF
13	TRBV28	-	CASTIDRGGEAFF
13	TRBV4-1	few	CASRNNRDNEQYF
15	TRBV5-4	-	CASSLFSSSYNEQFF
13	TRBV7-2	-	CASSSRTQETQYF
13	TRBV5-6	-	CASSLHPLNIQYF
13	TRBV9	once	CASSPEIGNEQFF
13	TRBV29-1	-	CSVVPSGSGELFF
14	TRBV10-2	-	CASRVGGNDYGYTF
14	TRBV2	-	CASGQVLSTDTQYF